This TCR beta chain was sequenced for a study of cytomegalovirus exposure and HLA in healthy donors. Trimming shortened V by 6 bases and J by 3 bases, and 18 bases separated the two germline ends. The CDR3 is 15 amino acids. CDR1 and CDR2 (germline): KGHSH, LQKENI. Use of 60 Vbeta and 13 Jbeta primers characterized the PCR. Generated by immunoSEQ multiplex PCR, the TCRdb table keeps only in-frame clones and is missing some. The sample contains about 98,000 clones, around 80% of which appear only once. The sequencing sample was made of PBMCs. The chain has TRBV18 and TRBJ2-7, with D possibly matching TRBD1 (5 bases). The receptor was derived from a man in his forties in good health and CMV-seronegative. The DNA for the CDR3 is TGTGCCAGCTCCGTACCGAGGCAGGGTCACTACGAGCAGTACTTC. As protein: CASSVPRQGHYEQYF.